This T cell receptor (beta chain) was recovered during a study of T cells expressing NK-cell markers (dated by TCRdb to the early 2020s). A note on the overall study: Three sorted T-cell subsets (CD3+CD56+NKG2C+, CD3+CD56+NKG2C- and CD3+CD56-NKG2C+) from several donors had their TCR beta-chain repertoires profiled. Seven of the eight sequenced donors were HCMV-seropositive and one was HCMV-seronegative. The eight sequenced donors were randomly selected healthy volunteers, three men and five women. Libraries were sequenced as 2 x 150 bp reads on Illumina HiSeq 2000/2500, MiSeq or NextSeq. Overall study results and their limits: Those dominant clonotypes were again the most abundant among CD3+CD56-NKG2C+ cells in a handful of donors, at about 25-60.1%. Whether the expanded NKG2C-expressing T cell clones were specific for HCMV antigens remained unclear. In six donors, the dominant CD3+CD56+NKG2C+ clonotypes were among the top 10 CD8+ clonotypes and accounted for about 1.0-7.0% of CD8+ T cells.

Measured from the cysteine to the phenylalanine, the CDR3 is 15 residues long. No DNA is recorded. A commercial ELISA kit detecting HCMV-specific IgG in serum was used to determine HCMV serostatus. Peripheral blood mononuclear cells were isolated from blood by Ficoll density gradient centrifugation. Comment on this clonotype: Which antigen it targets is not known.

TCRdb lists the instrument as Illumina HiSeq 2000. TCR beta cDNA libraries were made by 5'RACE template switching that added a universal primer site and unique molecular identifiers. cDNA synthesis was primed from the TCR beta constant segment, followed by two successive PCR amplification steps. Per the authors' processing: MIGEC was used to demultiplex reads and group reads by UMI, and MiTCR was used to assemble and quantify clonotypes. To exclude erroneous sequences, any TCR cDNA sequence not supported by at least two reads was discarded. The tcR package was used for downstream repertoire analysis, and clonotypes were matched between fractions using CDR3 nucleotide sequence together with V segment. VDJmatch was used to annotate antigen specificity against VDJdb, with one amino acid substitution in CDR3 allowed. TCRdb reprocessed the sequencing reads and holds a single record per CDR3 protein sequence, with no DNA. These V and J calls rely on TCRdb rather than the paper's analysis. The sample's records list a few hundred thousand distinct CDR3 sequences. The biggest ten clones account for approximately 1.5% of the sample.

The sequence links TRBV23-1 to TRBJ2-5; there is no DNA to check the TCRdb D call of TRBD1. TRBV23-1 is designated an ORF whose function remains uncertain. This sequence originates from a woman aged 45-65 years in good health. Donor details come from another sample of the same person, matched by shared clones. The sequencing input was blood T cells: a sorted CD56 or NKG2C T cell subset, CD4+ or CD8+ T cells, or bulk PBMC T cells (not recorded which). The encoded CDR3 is CASSYTDRGLETQYF.